Sequencing of this TCR beta chain was carried out in a study of T cell responses to AZD1222 COVID-19 vaccine. Clones were read by immunoSEQ multiplex PCR, and TCRdb kept only the in-frame ones, dropping some. Of some 150,000 clones in the sample, roughly 94% were seen once. Concerning this clone: What it recognizes is unknown.

V dropped 6 bases and J dropped 2; count of bases not matched to a gene: 1. There are 12 residues in the CDR3. Study-level findings and limits: White British ancestry dominated among donors, who included more females, and clonal diversity was possibly underestimated. Only a handful of AZD1222 recipients tested seropositive at baseline. Spike regions recognized by vaccine-associated CD4 TCRs spanned the protein, led by 160-218 and 743-854.

Sequences were derived from peripheral blood, sampled on day 0 of MenACWY control vaccination. This receptor was obtained from an adult in good health. The chain joins TRBV12-3 or TRBV12-4 to TRBJ2-7; TRBD2 matches 7 bases. Written as DNA, the CDR3 is TGTGCCAGCAGGGGAGGGACCTACGAGCAGTACTTC. This translates into CASRGGTYEQYF.